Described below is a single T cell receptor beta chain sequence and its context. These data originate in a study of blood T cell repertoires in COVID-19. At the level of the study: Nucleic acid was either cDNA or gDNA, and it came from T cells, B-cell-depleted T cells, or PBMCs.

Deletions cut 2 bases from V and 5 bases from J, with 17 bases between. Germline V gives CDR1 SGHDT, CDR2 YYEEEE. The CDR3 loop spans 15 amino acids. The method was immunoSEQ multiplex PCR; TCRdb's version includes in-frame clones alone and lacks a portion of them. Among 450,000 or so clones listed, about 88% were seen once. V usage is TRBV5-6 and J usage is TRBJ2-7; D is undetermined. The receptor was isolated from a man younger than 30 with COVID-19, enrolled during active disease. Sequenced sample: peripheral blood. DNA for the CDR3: TGTGCCAGCAGCTTTATCGAACGCCCGGTCAACGAGCAGTACTTC. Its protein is CASSFIERPVNEQYF.